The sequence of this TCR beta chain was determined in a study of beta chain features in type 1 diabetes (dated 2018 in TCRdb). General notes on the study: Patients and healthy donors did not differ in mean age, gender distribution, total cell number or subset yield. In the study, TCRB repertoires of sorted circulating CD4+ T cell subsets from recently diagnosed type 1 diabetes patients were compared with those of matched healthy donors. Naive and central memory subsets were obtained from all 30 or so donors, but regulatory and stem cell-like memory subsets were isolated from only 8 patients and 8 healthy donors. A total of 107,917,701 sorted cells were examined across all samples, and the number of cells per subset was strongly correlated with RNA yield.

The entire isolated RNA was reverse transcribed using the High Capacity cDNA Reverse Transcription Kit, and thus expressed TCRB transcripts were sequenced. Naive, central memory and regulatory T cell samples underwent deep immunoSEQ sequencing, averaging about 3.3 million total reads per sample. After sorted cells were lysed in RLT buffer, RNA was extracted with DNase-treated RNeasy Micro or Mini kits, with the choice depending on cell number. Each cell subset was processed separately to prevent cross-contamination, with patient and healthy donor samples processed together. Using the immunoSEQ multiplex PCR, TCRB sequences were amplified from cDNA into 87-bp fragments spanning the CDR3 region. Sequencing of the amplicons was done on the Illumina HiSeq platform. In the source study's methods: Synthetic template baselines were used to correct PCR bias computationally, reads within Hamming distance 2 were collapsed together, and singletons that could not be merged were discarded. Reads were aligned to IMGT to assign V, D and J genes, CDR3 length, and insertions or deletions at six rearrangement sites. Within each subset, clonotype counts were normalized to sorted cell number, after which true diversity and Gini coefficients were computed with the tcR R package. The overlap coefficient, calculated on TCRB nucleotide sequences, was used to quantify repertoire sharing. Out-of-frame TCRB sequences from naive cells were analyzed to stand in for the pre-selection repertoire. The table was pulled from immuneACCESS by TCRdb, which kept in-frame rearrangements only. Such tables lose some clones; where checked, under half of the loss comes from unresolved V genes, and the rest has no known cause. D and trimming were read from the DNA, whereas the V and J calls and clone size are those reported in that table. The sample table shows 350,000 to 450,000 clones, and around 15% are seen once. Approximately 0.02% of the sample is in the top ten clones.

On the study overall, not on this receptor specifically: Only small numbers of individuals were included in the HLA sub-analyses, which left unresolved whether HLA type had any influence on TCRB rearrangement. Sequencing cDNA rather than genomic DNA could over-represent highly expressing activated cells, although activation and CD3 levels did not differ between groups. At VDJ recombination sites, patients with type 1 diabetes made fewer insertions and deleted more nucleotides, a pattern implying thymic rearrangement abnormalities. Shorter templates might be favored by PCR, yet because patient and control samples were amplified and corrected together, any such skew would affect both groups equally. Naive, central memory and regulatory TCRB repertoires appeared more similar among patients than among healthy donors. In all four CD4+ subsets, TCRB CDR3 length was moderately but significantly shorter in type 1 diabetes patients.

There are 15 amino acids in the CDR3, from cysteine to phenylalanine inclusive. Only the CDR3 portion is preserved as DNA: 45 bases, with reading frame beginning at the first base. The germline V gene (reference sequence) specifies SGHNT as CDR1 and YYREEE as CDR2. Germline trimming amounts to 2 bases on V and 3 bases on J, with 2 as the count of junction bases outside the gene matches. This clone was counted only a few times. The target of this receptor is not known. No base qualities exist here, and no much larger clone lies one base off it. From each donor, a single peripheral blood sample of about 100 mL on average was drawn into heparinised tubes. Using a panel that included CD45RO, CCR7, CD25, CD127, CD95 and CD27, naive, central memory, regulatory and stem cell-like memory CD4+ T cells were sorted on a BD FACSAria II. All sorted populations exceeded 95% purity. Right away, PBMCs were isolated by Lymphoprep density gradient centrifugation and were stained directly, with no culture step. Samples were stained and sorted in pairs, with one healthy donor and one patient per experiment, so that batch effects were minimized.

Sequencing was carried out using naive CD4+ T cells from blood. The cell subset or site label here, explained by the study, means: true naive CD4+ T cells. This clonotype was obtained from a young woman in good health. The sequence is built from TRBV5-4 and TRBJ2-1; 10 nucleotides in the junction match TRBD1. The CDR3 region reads CASSLRTGGYNEQFF. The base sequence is TGTGCCAGCAGCTTAAGGACAGGGGGCTACAATGAGCAGTTCTTC. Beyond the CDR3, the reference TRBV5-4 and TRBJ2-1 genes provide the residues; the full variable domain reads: ETGVTQSPTHLIKTRGQQVTLRCSSQSGHNTVSWYQQALGQGPQFIFQYYREEENGRGNFPPRFSGLQFPNYSSELNVNALELDDSALYLCASSLRTGGYNEQFFGPGTRLTVL.